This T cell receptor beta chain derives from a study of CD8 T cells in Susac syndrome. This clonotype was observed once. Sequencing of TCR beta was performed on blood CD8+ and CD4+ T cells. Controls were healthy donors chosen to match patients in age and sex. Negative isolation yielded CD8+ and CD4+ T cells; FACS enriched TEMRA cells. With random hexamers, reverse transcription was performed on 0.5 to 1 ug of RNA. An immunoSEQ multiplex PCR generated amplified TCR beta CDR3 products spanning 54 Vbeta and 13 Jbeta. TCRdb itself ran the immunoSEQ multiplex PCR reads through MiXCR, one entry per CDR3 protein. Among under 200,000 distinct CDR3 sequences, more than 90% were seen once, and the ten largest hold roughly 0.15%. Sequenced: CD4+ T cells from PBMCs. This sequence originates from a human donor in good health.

CDR3 sequence reads: CASSQGGTENSPLHF. CDR3 in DNA: TGTGCCAGCAGCCAAGGAGGGACGGAGAATTCACCCCTCCACTTT. J is TRBJ1-6 and V is TRBV3-1; D is perhaps TRBD1 (5 bases). V was clipped by 1 base and J by 7 bases, with 11 bases between them. CDR3 length: 15 amino acids. Germline values: CDR1 LGHDT, CDR2 YNNKEL (reference sequence).